The TCR beta chain described here comes from a study of cytomegalovirus exposure and HLA in healthy donors. Study-level findings and limits: The study listed approximately 170 cytomegalovirus-associated TCR beta chains.

Comments on this clone: Its antigen is not identified.

Use of 60 Vbeta and 13 Jbeta primers characterized the PCR. Clones were sequenced by immunoSEQ multiplex PCR, and TCRdb holds only the in-frame ones, with some missing. The table includes 100,000 to 150,000 clones, more than 8% detected once. The CDR3 runs to 14 residues. The germline V and J ends were trimmed by 7 bases and 0 bases, with 10 bases remaining between them. In germline, CDR1 is MNHNY, CDR2 SVGAGI (reference sequence). The sequence was collected from a man aged 40-49 years in good health and CMV-seronegative. Sequencing was performed on PBMCs. The rearrangement uses TRBV6-6 and TRBJ1-5; D is perhaps TRBD1 (6 bases). The CDR3: CASIQGYSNQPQHF. CDR3 DNA: TGTGCCAGCATCCAGGGGTATAGCAATCAGCCCCAGCATTTT.